The 11 T cell receptor beta chains below all came from one sample that was sequenced in a study of OX40 agonist ivuxolimab in advanced cancers. Assay: immunoSEQ multiplex PCR; the TCRdb copy retains only in-frame clones and omits some. Of around 68,000 clones in the sample, approximately 90% were seen once. The material was CD4+ or CD8+ T cells sorted from blood, obtained in a trial of the OX40 agonist ivuxolimab. The source is an adult with an advanced solid tumor such as melanoma, head and neck, liver or kidney cancer.

This clone was counted only a few times. This chain joins TRBV12-5 and TRBJ1-5; D is ambiguous. The V gene's germline CDR1 is LGHNT and CDR2 FRNRAP. The CDR3 totals 12 residues. Trimming stripped 2 bases from V and 4 bases from J, with 3 bases between. In DNA form, the CDR3 reads TGTGCTAGTGGTTTGACGAATCAGCCCCAGCATTTT. Translating gives CASGLTNQPQHF.

V gene TRBV5-8 combines with J gene TRBJ1-2; 8 nucleotides agree with TRBD1. CDR3 size: 15 residues. The germline V gene encodes CDR1 SGHTS and CDR2 YDEGEE. The V segment lost 4 bases and the J segment 2 bases; nucleotides outside the gene matches: 7. The CDR3 sequence: CASSQRQGTNYGYTF. CDR3 DNA: TGTGCCAGCAGCCAGCGACAGGGGACCAACTATGGCTACACCTTC.

The chain links TRBV6-5 to TRBJ2-7; D possibly uses TRBD1 or TRBD2 (6 bases each). Trimming took 5 bases from V and 3 from J, leaving 17 bases between them. Germline V gives CDR1 MNHEY, CDR2 SVGAGI. The CDR3 runs to 15 residues. The CDR3 loop is CASSATGALDYEQYF. The CDR3 DNA reads as TGTGCCAGCAGTGCAACGGGGGCCCTAGACTACGAGCAGTACTTC.

J is TRBJ1-5 and V is TRBV7-8, with D unclear. Germline CDR1 SGHVS, CDR2 FQNEAQ. This CDR3 has 13 amino acids. V was pared by 7 bases and J by 5 bases, with 12 bases between. CDR3: CASTPSGDQPQHF. For the CDR3, the DNA is TGTGCCAGCACCCCCTCCGGGGATCAGCCCCAGCATTTT.

This clone was counted a single time. The chain employs TRBV5-1 and TRBJ2-2; D is unresolved. Germline V gene sequence: CDR1 SGHRS, CDR2 YFSETQ. There are 14 residues in the CDR3. Trimming left V 3 bases short and J 1 base short, with 7 bases between. The CDR3 loop reads CASSYYQNTGELFF. The CDR3 DNA sequence: TGCGCCAGCAGCTACTACCAGAACACCGGGGAGCTGTTTTTT.

The chain recombines TRBV18 with TRBJ2-6, with unresolved D. This CDR3 contains 13 residues. Looked up from germline, CDR1 is KGHSH and CDR2 is LQKENI. V was pared by 3 bases and J by 0 bases, with 0 bases between. The DNA for the CDR3 is TGTGCCAGCTCACCCTCTGGGGCCAACGTCCTGACTTTC. This sequence encodes CASSPSGANVLTF.

This rearrangement joins TRBV19 to TRBJ2-1; 7 bases fit TRBD1. CDR1 LNHDA and CDR2 SQIVND come from the germline V gene (reference sequence). The length of the CDR3 is 15 residues. J was trimmed by 4 bases and V by 4 bases; bases with no gene match: 7. The CDR3 DNA follows: TGTGCCAGTAGTAAGGGACAGTTACTATACAATGAGCAGTTCTTC. It codes for CASSKGQLLYNEQFF.

The chain joins TRBV19 to TRBJ2-5, with 8 bases lining up with TRBD1. The CDR3 sequence is 14 residues long. Trimming cost V 6 bases and J 5 bases; bases outside gene matches: 8. Germline values: CDR1 LNHDA, CDR2 SQIVND (reference sequence). This chain's CDR3 is CASSDRGVGETQYF. As DNA, the CDR3 is TGTGCCAGTAGCGACAGGGGAGTGGGGGAGACCCAGTACTTC.

The chain joins TRBV27 to TRBJ1-4, with TRBD1 matching 10 bases. The V segment lost 2 bases and the J segment 10 bases; nucleotides outside the gene matches: 4. Germline lookup yields CDR1 MNHEY and CDR2 SMNVEV (reference sequence). CDR3 length equals 14 residues. In nucleotides, the CDR3 is TGTGCCAGCAGTTTAGGACAGGGGGTGTCAAAACTGTTTTTT. It codes for CASSLGQGVSKLFF.

The chain joins TRBV7-3 to TRBJ2-2; D call uncertain. The V gene lost 2 bases and the J gene lost 6 bases, with 10 bases spanning the gap. The CDR3 is made up of 14 amino acids. Germline V lookup: CDR1 SGHTA, CDR2 FQGTGA. This CDR3 reads CASSLGSTPGELFF. Written as DNA, the CDR3 is TGTGCCAGCAGCTTAGGCAGTACACCCGGGGAGCTGTTTTTT.

As DNA, the CDR3 is TGTGCCAGCTCACCAGGGACGGGGGTCTACGAGCAGTACTTC. This gives the protein CASSPGTGVYEQYF. J is TRBJ2-7 and V is TRBV18, with D perhaps TRBD2 (6 bases). The V and J ends lost 2 bases and 3 bases respectively, with 11 bases between them. The CDR3 covers 14 residues. Germline V gene lookup returns CDR1 KGHSH and CDR2 LQKENI.